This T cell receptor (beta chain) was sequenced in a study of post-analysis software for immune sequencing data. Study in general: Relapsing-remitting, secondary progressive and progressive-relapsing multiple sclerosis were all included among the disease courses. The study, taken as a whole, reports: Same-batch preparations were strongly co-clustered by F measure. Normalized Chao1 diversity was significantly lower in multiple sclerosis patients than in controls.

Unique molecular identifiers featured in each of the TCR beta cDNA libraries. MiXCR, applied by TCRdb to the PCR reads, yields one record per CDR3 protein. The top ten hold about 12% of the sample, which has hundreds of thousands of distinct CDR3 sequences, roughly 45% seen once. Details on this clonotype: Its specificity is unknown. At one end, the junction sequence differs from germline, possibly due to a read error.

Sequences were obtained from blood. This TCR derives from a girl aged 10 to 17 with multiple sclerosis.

The CDR3 nucleotides read TGTGCCAGTAGCCCAAGGGACAGGGGAGGGAATCAGCCCCAGCATTTT. It encodes CASSPRDRGGNQPQHF. This sequence joins TRBV3-1 and TRBJ1-5; 10 nucleotides match TRBD1. The CDR3 extends over 16 amino acids. Germline loops: CDR1 LGHDT, CDR2 YNNKEL (reference sequence).